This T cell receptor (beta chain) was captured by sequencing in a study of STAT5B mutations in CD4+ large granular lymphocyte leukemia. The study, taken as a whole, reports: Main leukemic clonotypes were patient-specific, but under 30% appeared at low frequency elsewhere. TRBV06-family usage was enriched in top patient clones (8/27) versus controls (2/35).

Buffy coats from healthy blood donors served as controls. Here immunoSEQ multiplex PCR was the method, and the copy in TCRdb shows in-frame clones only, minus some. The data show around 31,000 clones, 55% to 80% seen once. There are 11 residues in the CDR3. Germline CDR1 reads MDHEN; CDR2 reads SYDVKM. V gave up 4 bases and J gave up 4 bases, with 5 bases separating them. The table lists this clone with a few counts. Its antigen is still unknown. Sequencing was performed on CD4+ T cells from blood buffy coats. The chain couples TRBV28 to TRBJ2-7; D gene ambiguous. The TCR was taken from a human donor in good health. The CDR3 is CASSWLYEQYF. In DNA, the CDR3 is TGTGCCAGCAGTTGGCTGTACGAGCAGTACTTC. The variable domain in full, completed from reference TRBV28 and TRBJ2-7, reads DVKVTQSSRYLVKRTGEKVFLECVQDMDHENMFWYRQDPGLGLRLIYFSYDVKMKEKGDIPEGYSVSREKKERFSLILESASTNQTSMYLCASSWLYEQYFGPGTRLTVT.